This T cell receptor beta chain emerged from a study of chemoradiotherapy in HPV16-positive cancers. Overall study results and limits: Non-HPV-specific T cells did not expand in tumors during treatment, whereas candidate HPV-specific clones and E7-related motifs did.

For this clone: Antigen unknown.

Samples were taken several times over chemoradiotherapy. The CDR3 has 11 residues. Germline loops: CDR1 SGHNT, CDR2 YYREEE (reference sequence). Trimming cost V 2 bases and J 7 bases, with 4 bases left between them. This table comes from immunoSEQ multiplex PCR, and its TCRdb copy is limited to in-frame clones, with some not included. The sample holds roughly 6,100 clones, over 65% seen once. The chain uses TRBV5-4 and TRBJ2-1, with D unclear. Sequences were derived from tumor tissue, sampled from a patient who underwent chemoradiotherapy. The receptor was isolated from a human donor with HPV-associated anogenital cancer. The CDR3 DNA reads TGTGCCAGCAGCTTCTCGAATGAGCAGTTCTTC. Amino acid sequence: CASSFSNEQFF.